These 12 T cell receptor beta chains were all obtained from the same sample, sequenced in a study of T cell repertoires in aging, cancer and after chemotherapy. Peripheral blood genomic DNA, not sorted cells or RNA, was the template. Rearranged V-D-J TRB sequences were amplified with a mixed TRB-A/B primer pool. TCRdb re-analysed the multiplex PCR reads in MiXCR, keeping a single row per CDR3 protein. The sample shows 2,000 to 2,500 distinct CDR3 sequences, roughly 30% of them seen only once. The sequencing sample was made of blood. All receptors come from a human donor in good health.

By share, this clonotype ranks as medium-sized. This chain connects TRBV6-5 to TRBJ1-2; D is possibly TRBD1 (5 bases). The CDR3 length is 16 residues. Trimming removed 0 bases at V and 4 bases at J, with 15 bases between. The germline CDR1 and CDR2 sequences are MNHEY and SVGAGI. CDR3 sequence (DNA): TGTGCCAGCAGTTACTCGTATGATAGGGGAGCCTATGGCTACACCTTC. Protein: CASSYSYDRGAYGYTF.

The chain is built from TRBV6-5 and TRBJ2-3; 14 bases are shared with TRBD2. Germline CDR1 and CDR2: MNHEY and SVGAGI. This CDR3 has 18 residues. Germline trimming cut 5 bases from V and 4 bases from J; bases unmatched to any gene: 11. The CDR3: CASSPNPGLAGGPDTQYF. DNA for the CDR3: TGTGCCAGCAGTCCCAATCCCGGACTAGCGGGAGGCCCAGATACGCAGTATTTT.

In this sample, this clonotype is medium-sized. This rearrangement joins TRBV6-5 to TRBJ2-2, with 7 bases fitting TRBD1. The germline CDR1 and CDR2 sequences are MNHEY and SVGAGI. The CDR3 has 15 residues. With V trimmed by 7 bases and J by 0 bases, 5 bases remained unmatched. The CDR3 DNA follows: TGTGCCAGCACCCCGGGACAGACGAACACCGGGGAGCTGTTTTTT. Its translation is CASTPGQTNTGELFF.

This clonotype was detected only a few times. CDR3 bases: TGTGCCAGCACACCCCTACCCCGTAGGGAGCTGTTTTTT. This codes for CASTPLPRRELFF. This chain joins TRBV12-3 or TRBV12-4 and TRBJ2-2; D gene uncertain. V was pared by 7 bases and J by 9 bases, with 15 bases between. CDR3 length equals 13 residues.

The chain has TRBV7-2 and TRBJ2-1; the match to TRBD2 covers 7 bases. V was clipped by 3 bases and J by 9 bases; unmatched bases: 8. Per germline, CDR1 SGHTA and CDR2 FQGNSA. This CDR3 has 14 residues. The CDR3 is CASSFIGTTSEQFF. As DNA, the CDR3 is TGTGCCAGCAGCTTCATAGGGACTACGAGTGAGCAGTTCTTC. The full variable domain, in which reference TRBV7-2 and TRBJ2-1 provide the parts outside the CDR3, is GAGVSQSPSNKVTEKGKDVELRCDPISGHTALYWYRQSLGQGLEFLIYFQGNSAPDKSGLPSDRFSAERTGGSVSTLTIQRTQQEDSAVYLCASSFIGTTSEQFFGPGTRLTVL.

This clonotype was detected a few times. The chain is built from TRBV18 and TRBJ2-7; possible D gene TRBD1, 6 bases. V was shortened by 0 bases and J by 1 base, with 7 bases between the two germline ends. The CDR3 contains 14 residues. Germline V gene sequence: CDR1 KGHSH, CDR2 LQKENI. CDR3 bases: TGTGCCAGCTCACCACCAGGGGGTTCCTACGAGCAGTACTTC. It codes for CASSPPGGSYEQYF. Supplemented by reference TRBV18 and TRBJ2-7, the full variable domain reads NAGVMQNPRHLVRRRGQEARLRCSPMKGHSHVYWYRQLPEEGLKFMVYLQKENIIDESGMPKERFSAEFPKEGPSILRIQQVVRGDSAAYFCASSPPGGSYEQYFGPGTRLTVT.

A few counts support this clonotype. The chain joins TRBV15 to TRBJ2-3; the D is unclear. The CDR3 is 15 residues long. The germline V gene encodes CDR1 LNHNV and CDR2 YYDKDF (reference sequence). V was trimmed by 0 bases and J by 2 bases, leaving 9 bases between them. CDR3 DNA sequence: TGTGCCACCAGCAGAGATGGTGGGTTCACAGATACGCAGTATTTT. Translated: CATSRDGGFTDTQYF.

This chain links TRBV6-1 with TRBJ2-2; TRBD2 matches at 14 bases. CDR3 length equals 17 residues. The ends lost 7 bases at V and 5 bases at J; junction bases unmatched: 9. In germline, CDR1 is MNHNS, CDR2 SASEGT. The CDR3 is CASTPTSGRARTGELFF. For the CDR3, the DNA is TGTGCCAGCACCCCGACTAGCGGGAGGGCCAGGACCGGGGAGCTGTTTTTT.

This clonotype was detected only a few times. The V gene is TRBV30, the J gene TRBJ1-4; TRBD1 is a possible D gene (6 bases). V lost 2 bases, J lost 5 bases, and 15 bases lay in between. The germline V gene has CDR1 GTSNPN and CDR2 SVGIG (reference sequence). The CDR3 has 15 residues. CDR3 coding DNA: TGTGCCTGGAGTCCCTACCAGGACAGCAATGAAAAACTGTTTTTT. Its protein is CAWSPYQDSNEKLFF.

This clonotype is labeled large. The chain joins TRBV29-1 to TRBJ2-1; perhaps TRBD2 as D (5 bases). The CDR3 consists of 15 residues. V lost 1 base to trimming and J lost 0 bases, with 10 bases between them. Germline CDR1 and CDR2: SQVTM and ANQGSEA. The DNA for the CDR3 is TGCAGCGTTGAAGTCCCGACTACCTCCTACAATGAGCAGTTCTTC. The encoded protein is CSVEVPTTSYNEQFF.

This sequence joins TRBV5-1 and TRBJ1-1; 8 bases fit TRBD1. Germline CDR1 SGHRS, CDR2 YFSETQ. V lost 0 bases, J lost 7 bases, and 2 bases stayed unmatched. The CDR3 totals 13 residues. The CDR3 protein is CASSLGTGSEAFF. CDR3 nucleotide sequence: TGCGCCAGCAGCTTGGGGACAGGGAGTGAAGCTTTCTTT.

J is TRBJ2-3 and V is TRBV6-6; 7 nucleotides align to TRBD2. The V gene's germline CDR1 is MNHNY and CDR2 SVGAGI (reference sequence). The CDR3 contains 16 residues. J was trimmed by 5 bases and V by 6 bases; bases with no gene match: 14. CDR3 in DNA: TGTGCCAGCAGCGACCTTAGCGCGGGAGAATTAGATACGCAGTATTTT. Translating gives CASSDLSAGELDTQYF.